The source of this T cell receptor beta chain is a study of tumor-infiltrating lymphocytes in localized non-small cell lung cancer. General study points: TCRbeta sequencing showed higher T cell infiltration in tumors than uninvolved lung. IM1 and IM2 tumors showed no difference in T-cell fraction.

With 5 bases removed from V and 6 bases from J, the gap between germline ends came to 8 bases. The germline V gene has CDR1 MNHEY and CDR2 SMNVEV (reference sequence). This CDR3 has 12 amino acids. This clone was counted only a few times. Its specificity is unknown. Clones were read by immunoSEQ multiplex PCR, and TCRdb kept only the in-frame ones, dropping some. Of just under 6,000 clones in the sample, around 60% were seen once. Sequencing used uninvolved lung tissue not adjacent to the tumor. The receptor was derived from a human donor with non-small cell lung cancer. The genes are TRBV27 and TRBJ1-5; D uncertain. CDR3 loop: CASSRYGQPQHF. The CDR3 DNA follows: TGTGCCAGCAGTCGATATGGTCAGCCCCAGCATTTT.